This T cell receptor (beta chain) was recorded in a study of T cell repertoires in cytomegalovirus infection. Study-wide context: Shared public TCR beta signatures pointed to both CMV infection and a matching HLA type.

Germline V CDR1 and CDR2: SGHTA, FQGNSA. With 3 bases clipped from V and 0 bases from J, the junction kept 4 bases outside the gene matches. The CDR3 is 17 residues long. This clonotype was counted many times. The antigen remains undetermined. TCRdb re-analysed the reads in MiXCR, keeping a single row per CDR3 protein. Of about 900,000 distinct CDR3 sequences in the sample, approximately 31% are singletons; the top ten hold about an eighth. The chain employs TRBV7-2 and TRBJ2-3, with TRBD2 matching 12 bases. The sample here was cultured CD8+ T cells from PBMCs, taken from culture after CMV antigen stimulation. The source of this sequence is a human donor in good health (CMV status not recorded). Some clones in this sample may be carry-over from other donors' samples. CDR3 DNA sequence: TGTGCCAGCAGCTTGACTAGCGGGGGAACTAGCACAGATACGCAGTATTTT. Its translation: CASSLTSGGTSTDTQYF.